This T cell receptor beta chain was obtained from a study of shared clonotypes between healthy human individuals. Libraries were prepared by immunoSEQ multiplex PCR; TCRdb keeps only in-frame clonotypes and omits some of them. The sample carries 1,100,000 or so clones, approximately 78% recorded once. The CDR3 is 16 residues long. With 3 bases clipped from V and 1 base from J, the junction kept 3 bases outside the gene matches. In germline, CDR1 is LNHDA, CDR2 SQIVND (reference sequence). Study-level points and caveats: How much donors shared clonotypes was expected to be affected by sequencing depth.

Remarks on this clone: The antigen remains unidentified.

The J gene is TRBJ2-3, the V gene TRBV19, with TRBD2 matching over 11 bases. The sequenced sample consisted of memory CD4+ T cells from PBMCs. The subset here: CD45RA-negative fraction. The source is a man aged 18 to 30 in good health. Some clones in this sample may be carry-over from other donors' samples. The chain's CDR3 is CASSIRLAGRTDTQYF. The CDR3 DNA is TGTGCCAGTAGTATCAGACTAGCGGGACGCACAGATACGCAGTATTTT.